A selection of T cell receptor beta chains follows, all from one sample in a study of T cell changes during pregnancy in multiple sclerosis. Measured with immunoSEQ multiplex PCR; TCRdb has only the in-frame clones, and not every one. This table has fewer than 55,000 clones, roughly 90% appearing once. The sample in question was peripheral blood, obtained in the first trimester of pregnancy. The receptors stem from a female donor with multiple sclerosis, enrolled in a pregnancy study. CDR3s include the opening cysteine and the closing phenylalanine or tryptophan. A D gene is named only where the DNA matches it firmly. For some rows the clone size is stated as once, few or many, or as a class when expanded; others skip it.

CDR3 length	V gene	clone size	J gene	D gene	CDR3 DNA	CDR3 protein
14	TRBV9	-	TRBJ2-1	TRBD1	TGTGCCAGCAGCGTACAGGGGGCGAGCGATGAGCAGTTCTTC	CASSVQGASDEQFF
15	TRBV6-5	-	TRBJ2-7	-	TGTGCCAGCAGTTACTCTCAACAGGGAGCCTACGAGCAGTACTTC	CASSYSQQGAYEQYF
14	TRBV15	-	TRBJ2-2	TRBD1	TGTGCCACCAGCAGACGCCAGGGGGCCGGGGAGCTGTTTTTT	CATSRRQGAGELFF
12	TRBV28	-	TRBJ2-1	-	TGTGCCAGCAACGGGGTACGCAATGAGCAGTTCTTC	CASNGVRNEQFF
16	TRBV5-1	-	TRBJ1-1	TRBD1	TGCGCCAGCAGCTTGGAGGCGGGGACAGAGAACACTGAAGCTTTCTTT	CASSLEAGTENTEAFF
16	TRBV18	-	TRBJ2-6	-	TGTGCCAGCTCACCATCCACGAGGAGCGGGGCCAACGTCCTGACTTTC	CASSPSTRSGANVLTF
18	TRBV30	-	TRBJ2-1	-	TGTGCCTGGAGCTTTTGGGCCCCCCTGTACAGCTCCTACAATGAGCAGTTCTTC	CAWSFWAPLYSSYNEQFF
16	TRBV5-6	-	TRBJ1-2	TRBD1	TGTGCCAGCAGCTTGGGGACAGGTAGCTCTAACTATGGCTACACCTTC	CASSLGTGSSNYGYTF
17	TRBV30	-	TRBJ1-2	-	TGTGCCTGGAGCGTAACTGACTCGGACAGCTATTTTCTTGGCTACACCTTC	CAWSVTDSDSYFLGYTF
15	TRBV19	-	TRBJ1-5	TRBD1	TGTGCCAGTAGTGACCAGGGGGCGTACAATCAGCCCCAGCATTTT	CASSDQGAYNQPQHF
17	TRBV5-5	-	TRBJ2-5	TRBD2	TGTGCCAGCAGCTCGATTAAATTACGGGGGGGCGGAGAGACCCAGTACTTC	CASSSIKLRGGGETQYF
12	TRBV5-6	few	TRBJ2-1	-	TGTGCCAGCACCTCCGGCAGGGGATATCAGTTCTTC	CASTSGRGYQFF
17	TRBV12-5	-	TRBJ2-2	-	TGTGCTAGTGGTTTGGTCTACGGACAAGGGAACACCGGGGAGCTGTTTTTT	CASGLVYGQGNTGELFF
14	TRBV9	-	TRBJ1-1	-	TGTGCCAGCAGCGTAGGGGGGGTGAACACTGAAGCTTTCTTT	CASSVGGVNTEAFF
14	TRBV5-5	-	TRBJ2-5	TRBD2	TGTGCCAGCAGCTTCATAGCGGGCCAAGAGACCCAGTACTTC	CASSFIAGQETQYF
14	TRBV6-1	-	TRBJ2-1	-	TGTGCCAGCAGTGAACAGGGGCTTCACAATGAGCAGTTCTTC	CASSEQGLHNEQFF
18	TRBV7-2	-	TRBJ2-4	TRBD2	TGTGCCAGCAGCTTAGGTGTCCTGCGGGGGATAGCCAAAAACATTCAGTACTTC	CASSLGVLRGIAKNIQYF
14	TRBV5-6	-	TRBJ2-7	-	TGTGCCAGCAGCCGTTCAGACAGGTCCTACGAGCAGTACTTC	CASSRSDRSYEQYF
11	TRBV20-1	-	TRBJ2-5	-	TGCAGTGCCTCGAGACTGGAGACCCAGTACTTC	CSASRLETQYF
15	TRBV6-1	few	TRBJ2-5	TRBD1	TGTGCCAGCAGTTTGACAGGGGGTACCCAAGAGACCCAGTACTTC	CASSLTGGTQETQYF
15	TRBV7-3	-	TRBJ1-1	-	TGTGCCAGCAGCTCCGGGACACGTAGGGGAACTGAAGCTTTCTTT	CASSSGTRRGTEAFF
14	TRBV5-1	-	TRBJ1-2	-	TGCGCCAGCAGCTTGGACGGTACTAACTATGGCTACACCTTC	CASSLDGTNYGYTF
14	TRBV4-3	-	TRBJ2-2	-	TGCGCCAGCAGCCAAACCAGGTGGGCCGGGGAGCTGTTTTTT	CASSQTRWAGELFF
14	TRBV7-2	-	TRBJ1-2	-	TGTGCCAGCAGCTTAGCCGTCGGTAACTATGGCTACACCTTC	CASSLAVGNYGYTF
12	TRBV6-1	-	TRBJ1-2	-	TGTGCCAGCAGGATTAGCGGGTTGGGCTACACCTTC	CASRISGLGYTF
17	TRBV9	-	TRBJ2-3	TRBD1	TGTGCCAGCAGCGTAGCTAGGACAGGGGACTACACAGATACGCAGTATTTT	CASSVARTGDYTDTQYF
13	TRBV27	-	TRBJ1-5	-	TGTGCCAGCGGGGCAGTTGGAAATCAGCCCCAGCATTTT	CASGAVGNQPQHF
17	TRBV27	-	TRBJ2-7	TRBD2	TGTGCCAGCAGTTTAAACAAGCGGGGGGCCCGATCCTACGAGCAGTACTTC	CASSLNKRGARSYEQYF
14	TRBV9	few	TRBJ1-3	-	TGTGCCAGCAGCGCCCTATCCTCTGGAAACACCATATATTTT	CASSALSSGNTIYF
13	TRBV7-6	once	TRBJ2-7	-	TGTGCCAGCAGCTTTTCGGGGGTGAGAGAGCAGTACTTC	CASSFSGVREQYF
16	TRBV18	-	TRBJ1-1	-	TGTGCCAGCTCACTTAGAGACAGGTCCCAAAACACTGAAGCTTTCTTT	CASSLRDRSQNTEAFF
13	TRBV19	-	TRBJ1-4	-	TGTGCCAGTATGGCGGGTCCAAGTAGTAGACTGTTTTTT	CASMAGPSSRLFF
16	TRBV7-3	-	TRBJ2-1	TRBD1	TGTGCCAGCAGCTACGGACCGGACAGGGTTGGTAATGAGCAGTTCTTC	CASSYGPDRVGNEQFF
15	TRBV6-5	-	TRBJ2-7	-	TGTGCCAGCAGCTACCTTCCACTAGACTCCCACGAGCAGTACTTC	CASSYLPLDSHEQYF
15	TRBV11-2	-	TRBJ2-2	TRBD1	TGTGCCAGCACGCCGGGACAGACACAGACCGGGGAGCTGTTTTTT	CASTPGQTQTGELFF
15	TRBV27	-	TRBJ2-2	-	TGTGCCAGCAGTTTAGAAGCGGTAGGCACCGGGGAGCTGTTTTTT	CASSLEAVGTGELFF
15	TRBV30	-	TRBJ2-7	TRBD1	TGTGCCTGGAGTGCCGCGGGACAGGGACGGAGGGAGCAGTACTTC	CAWSAAGQGRREQYF
14	TRBV15	-	TRBJ1-2	TRBD1	TGTGCCACCAGCCGCGGACAGGGGGGTTATGGCTACACCTTC	CATSRGQGGYGYTF
15	TRBV18	-	TRBJ1-1	-	TGTGCCAGCTCACCACTACCTCCGCGGGGCACTGAAGCTTTCTTT	CASSPLPPRGTEAFF
15	TRBV5-1	few	TRBJ2-1	-	TGCGCCAGCAGCCCCAACACGGGGGGCCTCCGGGAGCAGTTCTTC	CASSPNTGGLREQFF
11	TRBV6-1	medium-sized	TRBJ2-2	-	TGTGCCAGCAGTGTAGGGGTGAAGCTGTTTTTT	CASSVGVKLFF
14	TRBV5-1	-	TRBJ1-1	TRBD1	TGCGCCAGCAGCTTTAATCACGGACAGGGGGTAGCTTTCTTT	CASSFNHGQGVAFF
16	TRBV5-1	-	TRBJ2-3	TRBD1	TGCGCCAGCAGCTTGTTGGGGACAGGGGTCACAGATACGCAGTATTTT	CASSLLGTGVTDTQYF
14	TRBV18	once	TRBJ2-5	-	TGTGCCAGCTCATCTCAGGGTTACGGAGAGACCCAGTACTTC	CASSSQGYGETQYF
17	TRBV7-8	-	TRBJ1-6	TRBD1	TGTGCCAGCAGCTTAAGGCATATGGGACAGTATAATTCACCCCTCCACTTT	CASSLRHMGQYNSPLHF
14	TRBV10-3	-	TRBJ1-5	-	TGTGCCATCAGTGAGTCAGGAGGCAATCAGCCCCAGCATTTT	CAISESGGNQPQHF
9	TRBV19	-	TRBJ1-2	-	TGTGCCACCCGGGGGGGCTACACCTTC	CATRGGYTF
18	TRBV29-1	-	TRBJ2-2	-	TGCAGCGCGCGACCTAGGGGCGGGGGCCCGGCGAACACCGGGGAGCTGTTTTTT	CSARPRGGGPANTGELFF
16	TRBV5-6	-	TRBJ2-2	TRBD2	TGTGCCAGCAGCTTAGGACTAGCTCAGAACACCGGGGAGCTGTTTTTT	CASSLGLAQNTGELFF
18	TRBV18	once	TRBJ1-6	-	TGTGCCAGCTCACCGCGGGGGGGAGCGACGCTACTAAATTCACCCCTCCACTTT	CASSPRGGATLLNSPLHF
15	TRBV10-3	-	TRBJ2-7	TRBD2	TGTGCCATCAGTGAAGCGGGGAGCGGGGGATACGAGCAGTACTTC	CAISEAGSGGYEQYF
13	TRBV6-1	-	TRBJ2-1	TRBD1	TGTGCCAGCAGGCGACAGGGGGCGCATGAGCAGTTCTTC	CASRRQGAHEQFF
14	TRBV6-5	-	TRBJ2-3	TRBD1	TGTGCCAGCAGTCACCGGGACAGACGAGATACGCAGTATTTT	CASSHRDRRDTQYF
14	TRBV28	once	TRBJ2-3	TRBD2	TGTGCCACCCTGATAGCGGGGGCTAGAGATACGCAGTATTTT	CATLIAGARDTQYF
13	TRBV2	-	TRBJ1-6	-	TGTGCCAGCAGTGGAGGGCTCCCGACACCCCTCCACTTT	CASSGGLPTPLHF
16	TRBV9	-	TRBJ1-6	-	TGTGCCAGCAGCGGCGCCTGGGACAACTATAATTCACCCCTCCACTTT	CASSGAWDNYNSPLHF
15	TRBV2	-	TRBJ2-3	TRBD2	TGTGCCAGCCCGAAACGGGGGGGGTGGGAAGATACGCAGTATTTT	CASPKRGGWEDTQYF
15	TRBV4-3	-	TRBJ2-3	-	TGCGCCAGCAGCCAAGAGGGGGGAGCAGGGGATACGCAGTATTTT	CASSQEGGAGDTQYF
14	TRBV5-1	-	TRBJ2-7	-	TGCGCCAGCAGCCCGACTATTATTTCCTACGAGCAGTACTTC	CASSPTIISYEQYF
14	TRBV5-4	-	TRBJ1-4	-	TGTGCCAGCAGCCCTAGTGGAGGGAGTGAAAAACTGTTTTTT	CASSPSGGSEKLFF